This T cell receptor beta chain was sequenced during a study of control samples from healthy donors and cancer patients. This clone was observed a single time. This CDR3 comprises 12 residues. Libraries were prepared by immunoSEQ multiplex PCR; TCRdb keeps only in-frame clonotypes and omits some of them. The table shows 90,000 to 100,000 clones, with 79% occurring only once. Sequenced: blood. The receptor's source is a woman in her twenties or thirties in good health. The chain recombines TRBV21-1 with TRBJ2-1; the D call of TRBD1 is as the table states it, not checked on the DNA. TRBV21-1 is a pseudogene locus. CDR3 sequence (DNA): TGTGCCAGCAGCTACCCAGGGTCTGAGCAGTTCTTC. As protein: CASSYPGSEQFF.